What follows is one T cell receptor (beta chain) and its context. The antigen it recognizes is unknown. CDR1 and CDR2 (WSHSY, SAAADI) derive from the germline V gene. The cysteine opens and the phenylalanine closes a CDR3 of 17 amino acids. No DNA has been recorded. Libraries came from 5' RACE. Each TCR library was prepared from about 3.5 ug of total RNA. cDNA was synthesized with SMARTScribe reverse transcriptase in eight separate reactions per sample. During cDNA synthesis, template switching introduced unique molecular identifiers that contained a 6-nucleotide sample barcode. Amplification of TCRalpha and TCRbeta cDNA involved two nested PCRs of approximately 16 and 10 cycles, and each PCR was followed by bead purification. Before amplification, the cDNA was treated with uracil DNA-glycosylase and purified using the QIAquick PCR purification kit. The second PCR added Illumina TruSeq-compatible adapters along with sample-specific barcodes. Library quality and concentration were assessed using TapeStation and Qubit, and roughly 5 ng of each library was pooled. Pooled libraries were sequenced on an Illumina HiSeq2500 single-index Rapid Run with 2 x 100 bp reads and custom sequencing primers. In the original analysis: PCR and sequencing errors were corrected by UMI-based consensus assembly using MiGEC version 1.2.6. V(D)J alignment, clonotype assembly and CDR3 extraction were performed with MiXCR version 2.1.1. Normalisation of gene usage, clonotype sharing and MAIT/NKT TCR abundance was achieved by analysing the top 1000, 10 000 and 20 000 clonotypes per sample. After downsampling to 27 000 UMIs, diversity was calculated as the inverse Simpson index using the vegan R package. Paired Mann-Whitney U tests were applied to discordant twin pairs, and Benjamini-Hochberg correction was used for multiple testing. Reprocessed by TCRdb, the reads give a single entry per CDR3 protein sequence, without DNA. TCRdb, not the original authors, processed these V and J calls. The sample table holds about 380,000 distinct CDR3 sequences. The ten largest clones add up to 2.5% to 3% of the sample.

From each donor, an approximately 2.3 ml peripheral blood sample was drawn into PAXgene tubes and stored at -80 degrees C. Without T cell sorting, total RNA was isolated from whole blood using the PAXgene blood miRNA kit on an automated QIAcube. Peripheral blood from monozygotic twin pairs who were concordant or discordant for inflammatory bowel disease underwent deep TCRalpha and TCRbeta repertoire profiling using unique molecular barcoding. For every twin pair, smoking habits were documented, and each individual was categorised as a current, former or never smoker. This entry belongs to a study of monozygotic twins with inflammatory bowel disease (dated by TCRdb to the late 2010s). Broadly, across the study: The full study comprised some 30 monozygotic twin pairs: nine German pairs (four IBD-concordant, five IBD-discordant) and 19 IBD-discordant Danish pairs. Disease-associated traits were sought mainly through comparisons between IBD patients and their genetically identical healthy co-twins within discordant pairs. Each individual had, on average, about 151 000 unique TCRalpha sequences and 181 000 unique TCRbeta sequences available for analysis. Results the study describes overall, beyond this receptor: Distinction between different T cell subtypes could not be achieved in the analysis. Measured by the inverse Simpson index, TCRbeta repertoire diversity was lower in IBD patients than in their healthy co-twins. No single strong signal or clonotype linked to IBD turned up in the results, so the idea that one exists was not supported. Concordant and discordant twins showed no difference in repertoire similarity, possibly because of limited statistical power. Background noise and inter-individual variability may have been introduced into the repertoires by the differing immunosuppressive treatments among patients. Compared with healthy twins, IBD patients had fewer clonotypes in common with other individuals, a difference most pronounced in patients showing signs of disease activity.

This receptor chain uses TRBV10-2 and TRBJ2-1; TCRdb designates TRBD2, a call that cannot be tested without DNA. This receptor was identified in a human donor with ulcerative colitis or Crohn's disease, or a healthy co-twin of an affected twin (not recorded which). Input material: blood. The CDR3 in this case is CASSESIGTFSYNEQFF.